This passage covers 31 T cell receptor beta chains from one sample sequenced in a study of T cell repertoires in cytomegalovirus infection (dated by TCRdb to 2018 to 2020). TCRdb shows the sequencer as Illumina HiSeq 1500. TCRdb trimmed public reads at Q25 via fastp, called clones via MiXCR and kept in-frame beta chains. Each CDR3 protein gets just one entry, which takes the most common genes and DNA from the rows behind it. The sample contains 310,000 or so distinct CDR3 sequences, around a sixth of them found a single time. Jointly, the top ten make up about 12% of the sample. What was sequenced was PBMCs. Source of these receptors: a human donor in good health (CMV status not recorded). Some clones in this sample may be carry-over from other donors' samples.

In this sample, this clonotype turned up many times. V usage is TRBV7-6 and J usage is TRBJ2-3; 11 bases agree with TRBD2. The trim removed 3 bases at V and 0 bases at J, leaving 5 bases unmatched. The germline gives CDR1 SGHVS, CDR2 FNYEAQ. The CDR3 totals 17 residues. CDR3 residues: CASSLPGLAASTDTQYF. Written as DNA, the CDR3 is TGTGCCAGCAGCTTGCCGGGACTAGCGGCTAGCACAGATACGCAGTATTTT.

This chain joins TRBV20-1 and TRBJ2-7; D could derive from TRBD1 or TRBD2 (6 bases each). The CDR3 totals 13 residues. Per the germline V gene, CDR1 is DFQATT and CDR2 is SNEGSKA (reference sequence). V was cut by 5 bases and J by 3 bases, with 14 bases left in between. Here the CDR3 reads CSAGGQGHYEQYF. CDR3 DNA: TGCAGTGCTGGGGGGCAGGGACACTACGAGCAGTACTTC.

This clonotype was observed a handful of times. The chain uses TRBV20-1 and TRBJ1-1, with a tentative D call TRBD1 (6 bases). Trimming pared 1 base from V and 1 base from J, leaving 10 bases between. This CDR3 spans 14 amino acids. Germline CDR1 DFQATT, CDR2 SNEGSKA (reference sequence). The CDR3 sequence: CSARVTQGNTEAFF. CDR3 bases: TGCAGTGCTAGAGTCACACAGGGGAACACTGAAGCTTTCTTT.

Many counts were recorded for this clonotype. The chain links TRBV7-2 to TRBJ2-1, with TRBD2 identical over 12 bases. V lost 5 bases and J lost 4; bases outside the gene matches: 9. The CDR3 consists of 17 residues. Germline V gene data show CDR1 as SGHTA and CDR2 as FQGNSA. In nucleotides, the CDR3 is TGTGCCAGCAGCGGGCCTTCCGGACTAGCGGGGTACAATGAGCAGTTCTTC. It translates to CASSGPSGLAGYNEQFF.

This clonotype was recorded a few times. The chain uses TRBV20-1 and TRBJ2-3; D is unresolved. CDR3 length: 15 amino acids. The V and J ends lost 6 bases and 1 base respectively, with 17 bases between them. The germline V gene has CDR1 DFQATT and CDR2 SNEGSKA (reference sequence). The CDR3 is CSASPMFRGTDTQYF. CDR3 in DNA: TGCAGTGCCAGTCCTATGTTCAGAGGCACAGATACGCAGTATTTT.

This rearrangement joins TRBV18 to TRBJ2-7, with D possibly being TRBD1 (6 bases). Trimming shortened V by 4 bases and J by 7 bases, and 20 bases separated the two germline ends. CDR3 length: 15 residues. CDR1 is KGHSH and CDR2 is LQKENI in the germline V gene. CDR3 loop: CASSRSTGILWEQYF. For the CDR3, the DNA is TGTGCCAGCTCACGCTCAACAGGGATTTTGTGGGAGCAGTACTTC.

The chain uses TRBV7-2 and TRBJ1-5; no clear D gene. The CDR3 has 16 amino acids. Trimming removed 1 base at V and 6 bases at J, with 16 bases between. Germline V gene lookup returns CDR1 SGHTA and CDR2 FQGNSA. The CDR3 loop is CASSLDYSRRGQPQHF. DNA of the CDR3: TGTGCCAGCAGCTTAGATTACAGCCGACGAGGTCAGCCCCAGCATTTT.

This clonotype was detected only a few times. The J gene is TRBJ1-1, the V gene TRBV10-3; a possible D gene is TRBD1 (5 bases). CDR3 length: 13 amino acids. V was cut by 10 bases and J by 4 bases, with 16 bases left in between. Per germline, CDR1 ENHRY and CDR2 SYGVKD. CDR3 in DNA: TGTGCCACCCAGAATCTAGGGGCCACTGAAGCTTTCTTT. This gives the protein CATQNLGATEAFF.

This clonotype was counted only a few times. The CDR3 DNA reads as TGTGCCAGCAGCGCCGACGGGACTTCACACACCCCAGATACGCAGTATTTT. Translation gives CASSADGTSHTPDTQYF. V and J are TRBV11-2 and TRBJ2-3, with D perhaps matching TRBD2 (6 bases). Germline V CDR1 and CDR2: SGHAT, FQNNGV. Trimming took off 5 bases at V and 4 bases at J, with 22 bases between the two ends. CDR3 size: 17 residues.

The gene calls are TRBV5-1 and TRBJ2-7; possible D gene TRBD2, 7 bases. This CDR3 has 14 amino acids. The germline V gene encodes CDR1 SGHRS and CDR2 YFSETQ. V was pared by 5 bases and J by 5 bases, with 17 bases between. CDR3 DNA sequence: TGCGCCAGCAGGACGTGGGGGGGGGGCGACGAGCAGTACTTC. Translation gives CASRTWGGGDEQYF.

CDR3 sequence (DNA): TGTGCCAGCAGGCTACCCCCCACTGAAGCTTTCTTT. The encoded protein is CASRLPPTEAFF. This chain uses TRBV12-3 or TRBV12-4 with TRBJ1-1; D remains ambiguous. Trimming pared 6 bases from V and 4 bases from J, leaving 9 bases between. The CDR3 runs to 12 residues.

In this sample, this clonotype turned up many times. V is TRBV4-1 and J is TRBJ1-5, with TRBD1 as a possible D gene (6 bases). V lost 0 bases, J lost 6 bases, and 12 bases lay in between. The CDR3 is 15 amino acids. Per germline, CDR1 MGHRA and CDR2 YSYEKL. The CDR3: CASSQEQGRAQPQHF. The DNA for the CDR3 is TGCGCCAGCAGCCAAGAACAGGGCAGGGCTCAGCCCCAGCATTTT.

This clonotype was detected only a few times. This rearrangement joins TRBV6-2 or TRBV6-3 to TRBJ2-7; maybe TRBD1 (6 bases). Trimming cost V 1 base and J 7 bases, with 17 bases left between them. Germline CDR1 reads MNHEY; CDR2 reads SVGEGT. This CDR3 is 15 amino acids long. CDR3 sequence (DNA): TGTGCCAGCAGTTACTGGACAGTTAACCAGTGGGAGCAGTACTTC. Translating gives CASSYWTVNQWEQYF.

This clonotype has only a few counts. The CDR3 loop reads CANLGVGGSYEQYF. In DNA form, the CDR3 reads TGTGCCAACCTGGGGGTAGGGGGCAGTTACGAGCAGTACTTC. This chain connects TRBV27 to TRBJ2-7, with 7 bases matching TRBD1. This CDR3 has 14 residues. Trimming cost V 10 bases and J 4 bases; bases outside gene matches: 13. The germline V gene encodes CDR1 MNHEY and CDR2 SMNVEV (reference sequence).

This clonotype was observed a few times. The chain recombines TRBV6-6 with TRBJ1-1; the match to TRBD1 covers 8 bases. This CDR3 is 16 amino acids long. Looked up from germline, CDR1 is MNHNY and CDR2 is SVGAGI (reference sequence). V was clipped by 5 bases and J by 5 bases; unmatched bases: 13. This CDR3 reads CASSPNYQGAETEAFF. Here the CDR3 DNA reads TGTGCCAGCAGTCCTAACTACCAGGGGGCTGAAACTGAAGCTTTCTTT.

V and J are TRBV6-8 and TRBJ2-4; TRBD2 is a possible D gene (5 bases). The CDR3 totals 16 residues. Trimming stripped 5 bases from V and 0 bases from J, with 14 bases between. In germline, CDR1 is MNHGY, CDR2 SAAAGT. CDR3 bases: TGTGCCAGCAGTGGATTGGGGAGCTCAGCCAAAAACATTCAGTACTTC. Translating gives CASSGLGSSAKNIQYF.

This clonotype was counted a few times. The CDR3 coding sequence is TGTGCCAGCAGCCTTGACAGGGTGGTGGAGCAGTACTTC. Residues: CASSLDRVVEQYF. The chain recombines TRBV2 with TRBJ2-7; 7 bases agree with TRBD1. The CDR3 has 13 amino acids. With 6 bases clipped from V and 7 bases from J, the junction kept 9 bases outside the gene matches. The germline V gene encodes CDR1 SNHLY and CDR2 FYNNEI.

The V and J genes are TRBV4-1 and TRBJ1-2, with D tentatively TRBD1 (5 bases). Per germline, CDR1 MGHRA and CDR2 YSYEKL. Trimming pared 0 bases from V and 4 bases from J, leaving 15 bases between. This CDR3 comprises 16 residues. The CDR3 region has the DNA TGCGCCAGCAGCCAAGATGATGACAGCTTCCCCTATGGCTACACCTTC. Its protein is CASSQDDDSFPYGYTF.

This clonotype came up many times. The CDR3 region has the DNA TGTGCCAGCAGCTTAGGGCCAGGGGTTGGCTACACCTTC. Its protein is CASSLGPGVGYTF. V usage is TRBV7-2 and J usage is TRBJ1-2; TRBD1 is a possible D gene (6 bases). Between the trimmed V and J ends, which lost 1 base and 7 bases, there was a span of 10 bases. Germline V lookup: CDR1 SGHTA, CDR2 FQGNSA. The CDR3 covers 13 residues.

This clonotype was observed many times. The rearrangement joins TRBV7-8 to TRBJ2-7; TRBD1 matches at 7 bases. The CDR3 length is 15 residues. CDR1 and CDR2 (germline): SGHVS, FQNEAQ. Trimming cost V 5 bases and J 6 bases; bases outside gene matches: 13. The CDR3 bases are TGTGCCAGCAGCCGTACAGGGGAAGGATGGGGCGAGCAGTACTTC. Its translation is CASSRTGEGWGEQYF.

The CDR3 sequence is CASSSQAGTGSYEQYF. The CDR3 region has the DNA TGTGCCAGCAGTTCACAAGCCGGGACAGGGTCCTACGAGCAGTACTTC. V usage is TRBV6-1 and J usage is TRBJ2-7, with 9 bases matching TRBD1. The V and J ends lost 5 bases and 1 base, in that order; junction bases with no gene match: 9. CDR1 and CDR2 from the germline V gene are MNHNS and SASEGT. The CDR3 runs to 16 residues.

The rearrangement joins TRBV5-4 to TRBJ2-3, with D possibly called TRBD1 or TRBD2 (5 bases each). Germline assignment: CDR1 SGHNT and CDR2 YYREEE (reference sequence). This CDR3 is built from 14 residues. V lost 0 bases and J lost 4, with 9 bases in between. Here the CDR3 DNA reads TGTGCCAGCAGCTTGGCCGAGGGGTCAGATACGCAGTATTTT. It encodes CASSLAEGSDTQYF.

This clonotype was seen more than once but under ten times. This chain connects TRBV20-1 to TRBJ1-2; 12 bases match TRBD1. With V trimmed by 3 bases and J by 3 bases, 8 bases remained unmatched. The V gene's germline CDR1 is DFQATT and CDR2 SNEGSKA (reference sequence). The CDR3 length is 16 residues. The CDR3 nucleotides read TGCAGTGCTAGTGGGGACAGGGGGCGGCAAGACTATGGCTACACCTTC. As protein: CSASGDRGRQDYGYTF.

This clonotype has a count of ten or more. This chain connects TRBV25-1 to TRBJ1-1; no firm D call. V dropped 3 bases and J dropped 8 bases, with 10 bases sitting between them. Germline CDR1 reads MGHDK; CDR2 reads SYGVNS. CDR3 size: 12 residues. This chain's CDR3 is CASSDARGEAFF. The CDR3 coding sequence is TGTGCCAGCAGTGACGCCCGAGGCGAAGCTTTCTTT.

This clonotype was counted many times. The rearrangement joins TRBV7-2 to TRBJ2-7, with 8 bases lining up with TRBD1. Losses at the gene ends were 5 bases for V and 4 bases for J; bases not matched to a gene: 7. Germline-derived CDR1 and CDR2 are SGHTA and FQGNSA. The CDR3 has 14 residues. The chain's CDR3 is CASSDRTGKYEQYF. The CDR3 coding sequence is TGTGCCAGCAGCGATCGGACAGGGAAATACGAGCAGTACTTC.

This clonotype has a handful of counts. The chain recombines TRBV10-3 with TRBJ1-2; D call uncertain. CDR3 length: 13 amino acids. Germline V gene lookup returns CDR1 ENHRY and CDR2 SYGVKD. V dropped 0 bases and J dropped 4 bases, with 6 bases sitting between them. CDR3 sequence reads: CAISESTAYGYTF. The CDR3 DNA sequence: TGTGCCATCAGTGAGTCGACGGCCTATGGCTACACCTTC.

This clonotype was recorded at least ten times. The rearrangement joins TRBV7-9 to TRBJ2-7; D gene ambiguous. V dropped 6 bases and J dropped 6 bases, with 18 bases sitting between them. This CDR3 is built from 14 residues. Germline CDR1 is SEHNR and CDR2 is FQNEAQ (reference sequence). Here the CDR3 reads CASSWTAESLEQYF. In DNA form, the CDR3 reads TGTGCCAGCAGTTGGACGGCGGAATCCCTCGAGCAGTACTTC.

The rearrangement joins TRBV10-2 to TRBJ2-3, with 12 bases that match TRBD2. Germline trimming cut 7 bases from V and 6 bases from J; bases unmatched to any gene: 8. The CDR3 sequence is 15 residues long. Germline V gene lookup returns CDR1 WSHSY and CDR2 SAAADI. The CDR3 nucleotides read TGCGCCAGCAACCGACTAGCGGGGGAATTGGATACGCAGTATTTT. It encodes CASNRLAGELDTQYF.

The chain is built from TRBV4-1 and TRBJ1-1; 7 bases are shared with TRBD1. The CDR3 contains 16 residues. Trimming removed 0 bases from V and 5 bases from J; junction bases left unmatched: 9. CDR1 is MGHRA and CDR2 is YSYEKL in the germline V gene. CDR3 loop: CASSQDRRGRGTEAFF. DNA for the CDR3: TGCGCCAGCAGCCAAGATCGGAGGGGGCGCGGGACTGAAGCTTTCTTT.

This clonotype was observed a few times. The chain recombines TRBV7-8 with TRBJ2-3; 9 nucleotides align to TRBD1. The germline V gene has CDR1 SGHVS and CDR2 FQNEAQ. Trimming cost V 0 bases and J 1 base; bases outside gene matches: 2. The CDR3 totals 16 residues. The CDR3 loop reads CASSLARDRGTDTQYF. The CDR3 coding sequence is TGTGCCAGCAGCTTAGCCCGGGACAGGGGCACAGATACGCAGTATTTT.

In this sample, this clonotype turned up a few times. The V and J genes are TRBV20-1 and TRBJ1-2, with D perhaps matching TRBD1 (5 bases). Trimming cost V 3 bases and J 8 bases, with 16 bases left between them. CDR1 is DFQATT and CDR2 is SNEGSKA in the germline V gene (reference sequence). The CDR3 extends over 13 amino acids. The CDR3, as DNA: TGCAGTGCTAGGGTGGGCGGACAACGGGGCTACACCTTC. Protein: CSARVGGQRGYTF.